This is a list of T cell receptor beta chains from one sample in a study of graft-versus-host responses after intestinal transplantation. The method was immunoSEQ multiplex PCR; TCRdb's version includes in-frame clones alone and lacks a portion of them. The sample records approximately 110,000 clones, 90% to 95% being singletons. No antigen is known for these receptors. The starting material was unstimulated CD8+ T cells sorted from spleen or lymph node cells, obtained before transplant. The receptors come from a human donor who was the organ donor for an intestinal transplant. Each CDR3 is given with its conserved first and last residue. A D gene is named only where the DNA matches it firmly. Not every row has a clone size; where given, it reads once, few, many or a size class.

cdr3_length,d_call,j_call,clone_size,v_call,cdr3_nt,cdr3_aa
15,NA,TRBJ1-5,NA,TRBV27,TGTGCCAGCAGTTTAGACTGGCCCACTCGGCAGCCCCAGCATTTT,CASSLDWPTRQPQHF
19,TRBD2,TRBJ2-5,NA,TRBV10-3,TGTGCCATCAGTGAGACAAACGGACTAGCGGGAGTGGGACAAGAGACCCAGTACTTC,CAISETNGLAGVGQETQYF
14,TRBD1,TRBJ1-2,once,TRBV4-2,TGTGCCAGCAGCATAAGCGGACAGGGGAAGAGTTACACCTTC,CASSISGQGKSYTF
17,NA,TRBJ2-1,NA,TRBV7-8,TGTGCCAGCAGCTTCGACCGAGGACTACTCTCCTACAATGAGCAGTTCTTC,CASSFDRGLLSYNEQFF
15,NA,TRBJ1-5,NA,TRBV5-1,TGCGCCAGCAGCGCCGGACATTTTCCTGATCAGCCCCAGCATTTT,CASSAGHFPDQPQHF
15,NA,TRBJ1-2,NA,TRBV4-1,TGCGCCAGCAGCCAATTGGCCCCTACTAACTATGGCTACACCTTC,CASSQLAPTNYGYTF
12,NA,TRBJ1-2,NA,TRBV6-5,TGTGCCAGCAGTACGGGCCCCTGGGGCTACACCTTC,CASSTGPWGYTF
14,NA,TRBJ2-7,NA,TRBV28,TGTGCCAGCAGCCCCCAGCTGTCGAGTTACGAGCAGTACTTC,CASSPQLSSYEQYF
15,NA,TRBJ2-7,NA,TRBV4-1,TGTGCCAGCAGCCAAGGTCTCGCGCGGACCTACGAGCAGTACTTC,CASSQGLARTYEQYF
14,TRBD1,TRBJ2-7,NA,TRBV13,TGTGCCAGCAGCGCGCGGGACAGGGTGGGCGAGCAGTACTTC,CASSARDRVGEQYF
13,NA,TRBJ2-7,once,TRBV7-2,TGTGCCAGCAGCTTAGGGCTAGCAGGGGAGCAGTACTTC,CASSLGLAGEQYF
12,NA,TRBJ2-7,NA,TRBV7-8,TGTGCCAGCAGCTTAGGTCCTCACGAGCAGTACTTC,CASSLGPHEQYF
17,NA,TRBJ2-2,NA,TRBV9,TGTGCCAGCAGCACCCCCGGAGCGGACCTGAACACCGGGGAGCTGTTTTTT,CASSTPGADLNTGELFF
13,NA,TRBJ1-1,NA,TRBV6-1,TGTGCCAGCAGTTGGGGACAGAACACTGAAGCTTTCTTT,CASSWGQNTEAFF
13,NA,TRBJ1-2,NA,TRBV18,TGTGCCAGCTCACCGCGGTCTTATTATGGCTACACCTTC,CASSPRSYYGYTF
15,NA,TRBJ1-1,once,TRBV7-9,TGTGCCAGCAGCTCTTTGGGGGGATTGAACACTGAAGCTTTCTTT,CASSSLGGLNTEAFF
13,NA,TRBJ1-5,NA,TRBV2,TGTGCCAGCAGTGATTGGCGCGATCAGCCCCAGCATTTT,CASSDWRDQPQHF
15,NA,TRBJ2-7,NA,TRBV27,TGTGCCAGCAGACCGTACATTGGAGACTCTTACGAGCAGTACTTC,CASRPYIGDSYEQYF
14,TRBD2,TRBJ2-5,few,TRBV9,TGTGCCAGCAGCCGGGGGGGGCTCCAAGAGACCCAGTACTTC,CASSRGGLQETQYF
12,NA,TRBJ2-7,NA,TRBV30,TGTGCCTCCCGACAGGGAGGAGGGGAGCAGTACTTC,CASRQGGGEQYF
15,NA,TRBJ2-7,NA,TRBV6-1,TGTGCCAGCAGTGAAGTGATAGCGGTGTCGTACGAGCAGTACTTC,CASSEVIAVSYEQYF
15,TRBD1,TRBJ2-7,NA,TRBV29-1,TGCAGCGTTGAGAGGGACGGGACAGGGCGCGACCAGCAGTACTTC,CSVERDGTGRDQQYF
14,NA,TRBJ2-7,once,TRBV18,TGTGCCAGCTCAGCCGACACATTACCCTACGAGCAGTACTTC,CASSADTLPYEQYF
14,NA,TRBJ1-5,few,TRBV10-3,TGTGCCATCACCCTACAGAGTCCAAATCAGCCCCAGCATTTT,CAITLQSPNQPQHF
14,TRBD2,TRBJ2-7,NA,TRBV27,TGTGCCAGCAGTTTAAAGCGGGATGGGTACGAGCAGTACTTC,CASSLKRDGYEQYF
16,TRBD2,TRBJ2-1,NA,TRBV9,TGTGCCAGCAGCCTACTAGCGGGAGGATCCTACAATGAGCAGTTCTTC,CASSLLAGGSYNEQFF
14,NA,TRBJ1-5,NA,TRBV6-1,TGTGCCAGCAGTGAATACAGGGTGGAGGAGCCCCAGCATTTT,CASSEYRVEEPQHF
16,NA,TRBJ2-3,NA,TRBV9,TGTGCCAGCAGCCCTACCCCGGGTCTCGGGGTCGATACGCAGTATTTT,CASSPTPGLGVDTQYF
19,TRBD2,TRBJ2-5,NA,TRBV9,TGTGCCAGCAGCGTAGACCCTGGACTAGCGGGAGGGGTCCGGGGGACCCAGTACTTC,CASSVDPGLAGGVRGTQYF
13,TRBD2,TRBJ2-7,NA,TRBV5-1,TGCGCCAGCAGCTTGGCGGGGGGTTGGGAGCAGTACTTC,CASSLAGGWEQYF
17,TRBD1,TRBJ2-5,NA,TRBV4-1,TGCGCCAGCAGCCACGAACCGGGACAGGGGGAGAGAGAGACCCAGTACTTC,CASSHEPGQGERETQYF
15,TRBD1,TRBJ2-2,NA,TRBV4-1,TGCGCCAGCAGCCCCCGGACAGGGGGCGGCGGGGAGCTGTTTTTT,CASSPRTGGGGELFF
14,NA,TRBJ1-1,NA,TRBV5-1,TGCGCCAGCAGGTTTGACGGCATGAACACTGAAGCTTTCTTT,CASRFDGMNTEAFF
13,NA,TRBJ2-7,NA,TRBV27,TGTGCCAGCAGCTCTAGATTCTCCTACGAGCAGTACTTC,CASSSRFSYEQYF
13,NA,TRBJ1-1,once,TRBV19,TGTGCCAGTAGTATTGTCCCCTTAACTGAAGCTTTCTTT,CASSIVPLTEAFF
15,NA,TRBJ2-3,NA,TRBV30,TGTGCCTGGAGTGTCATGGGGAGCCCCACAGATACGCAGTATTTT,CAWSVMGSPTDTQYF
14,NA,TRBJ2-2,NA,TRBV27,TGTGCCAGCAGTTTATCGGGGAACACCGGGAAGCTGTTTTTT,CASSLSGNTGKLFF
13,NA,TRBJ2-1,NA,TRBV13,TGTGCCAGCCGGCGGGGAAATGAGCATGAGCAGTTCTTC,CASRRGNEHEQFF
19,TRBD2,TRBJ2-1,NA,TRBV4-1,TGCGCCAGCAGCCAAGAAACTAGCGGGAGGGACTTTTTCTACAATGAGCAGTTCTTC,CASSQETSGRDFFYNEQFF
12,NA,TRBJ1-4,NA,TRBV4-1,TGCGCCAGCAGCCCAGTCGGAGAAAAACTGTTTTTT,CASSPVGEKLFF